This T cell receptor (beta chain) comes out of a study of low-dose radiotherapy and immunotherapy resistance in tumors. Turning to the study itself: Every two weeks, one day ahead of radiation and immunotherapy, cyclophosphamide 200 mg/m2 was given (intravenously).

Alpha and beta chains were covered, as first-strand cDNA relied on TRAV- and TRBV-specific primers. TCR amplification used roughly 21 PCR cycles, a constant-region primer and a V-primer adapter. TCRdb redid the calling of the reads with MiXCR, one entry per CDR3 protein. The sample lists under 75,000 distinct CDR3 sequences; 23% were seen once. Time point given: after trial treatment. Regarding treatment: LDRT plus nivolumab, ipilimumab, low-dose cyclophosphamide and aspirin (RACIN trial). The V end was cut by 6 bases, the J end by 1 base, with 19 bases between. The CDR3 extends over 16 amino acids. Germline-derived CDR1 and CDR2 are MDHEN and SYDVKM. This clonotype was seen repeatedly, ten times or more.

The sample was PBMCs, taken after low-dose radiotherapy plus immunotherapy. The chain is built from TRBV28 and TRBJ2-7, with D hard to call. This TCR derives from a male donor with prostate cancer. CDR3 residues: CASSSRSSGPSYEQYF. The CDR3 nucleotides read TGTGCCAGCAGCTCACGTAGTTCAGGACCTTCCTACGAGCAGTACTTC.